These T cell receptor beta chains were read from a single sample in a study of human T cells and chemical hapten exposure. One entry per CDR3 protein results from TCRdb running MiXCR on the RACE reads. The data show some 38,000 distinct CDR3 sequences, around a tenth seen once. The sample here was whole blood, taken in connection with sensitization to the hapten diphenylcyclopropenone (DPC). The receptors come from a man in his fifties with alopecia areata. Some clones in this sample may be carry-over from other donors' samples. Both conserved end residues are part of each CDR3. The D gene is left open where the match is weak. Size tells how often a clone was seen (once, few, many) or the class of an expanded clone, and some rows leave it out.

abundance	d_gene	v_gene	j_gene	CDR3nt	CDR3aa
many	.	TRBV6-1	TRBJ1-2	TGTGCCAGCAGTGTAGCGGATAACTATGGCTACACCTTC	CASSVADNYGYTF
.	.	TRBV9	TRBJ2-3	TGTGCCAGCAGCGGATCGTTAGATACGCAGTATTTT	CASSGSLDTQYF
many	TRBD1	TRBV29-1	TRBJ2-7	TGCAGCGTTGTCCCTCTTGGACAGGGCTACGAGCAGTACTTC	CSVVPLGQGYEQYF
.	TRBD2	TRBV5-5	TRBJ2-1	TGTGCCAGCAGCTTGCGGACTAGCGGGGCAGGTGAGCAGTTCTTC	CASSLRTSGAGEQFF
few	TRBD2	TRBV2	TRBJ2-1	TGTGCCAGCAGTGAACGGGGCGGGAGTTTCGATGAGCAGTTCTTC	CASSERGGSFDEQFF
.	TRBD1	TRBV29-1	TRBJ2-4	TGCAGCGTGGGGACAGGGAAAAACATTCAGTACTTC	CSVGTGKNIQYF
.	.	TRBV24-1	TRBJ1-5	TGTGCCACCAGTGATTTGCAGATAGGTGCTCAGCCCCAGCATTTT	CATSDLQIGAQPQHF
few	TRBD1	TRBV12-3/TRBV12-4	TRBJ2-3	TGTGCCAGCAGTTTACTCCTGACAGGGAGCACAGATACGCAGTATTTT	CASSLLLTGSTDTQYF
many	.	TRBV28	TRBJ2-7	TGTGCCAGCAGTTTTATGGTGGTGGCAGTCTCCTACGAGCAGTACTTC	CASSFMVVAVSYEQYF
many	TRBD1	TRBV4-1	TRBJ1-1	TGCGCCAGCAGCCAAGCAGACCAGGGGGGAATAAGGAACACTGAAGCTTTCTTT	CASSQADQGGIRNTEAFF
many	.	TRBV4-2	TRBJ1-1	TGTGCCAGCAGCCAAGATGGCATGTCGAACACTGAAGCTTTCTTT	CASSQDGMSNTEAFF
.	TRBD1	TRBV19	TRBJ2-7	TGTGCCAGTACCTTGGGACAGGGTGCGTCCTACGAGCAGTACTTC	CASTLGQGASYEQYF
.	.	TRBV11-3	TRBJ2-1	TGTGCCAGCAGCGCCGCCGACCTTGAGCAGTTCTTC	CASSAADLEQFF
many	.	TRBV28	TRBJ2-1	TGTGCCAGCAGTTATAGCCTATCCTACAATGAGCAGTTCTTC	CASSYSLSYNEQFF
few	TRBD1	TRBV4-3	TRBJ1-3	TGCGCCAGCAGCCAAGCAGGACAGGGGGCTTCAGAAAACACCATATATTTT	CASSQAGQGASENTIYF
few	TRBD2	TRBV7-6	TRBJ2-2	TGTGCCAGCAGCTTAGAGTCTAGCGGGAGAGGCACCGGGGAGCTGTTTTTT	CASSLESSGRGTGELFF
.	.	TRBV11-3	TRBJ2-3	TGTGCCAGCAGCTTCGGGACCCCCACAGATACGCAGTATTTT	CASSFGTPTDTQYF
many	.	TRBV4-1	TRBJ1-1	TGCGCCAGCAGCCAAGAGTGGCACACTGAAGCTTTCTTT	CASSQEWHTEAFF
.	TRBD2	TRBV7-9	TRBJ2-7	TGTGCCAGCAGCCTCTCTAGCGGGGCCTACGAGCAGTACTTC	CASSLSSGAYEQYF
.	.	TRBV12-3/TRBV12-4	TRBJ2-3	TGTGCCAGCAGTCCCCTGGGCAGCCTGGCAGATACGCAGTATTTT	CASSPLGSLADTQYF
.	TRBD2	TRBV10-3	TRBJ2-1	TGTGCCATCAGCCAACTAGCGGGAGGGCAGTTCTTC	CAISQLAGGQFF
many	.	TRBV9	TRBJ2-3	TGTGCCAGCAGCGAAGACGGGAACACAGATACGCAGTATTTT	CASSEDGNTDTQYF
few	.	TRBV7-2	TRBJ2-1	TGTGCCAGTGGCGCCCGAAGAGTCAATGAGCAGTTCTTC	CASGARRVNEQFF